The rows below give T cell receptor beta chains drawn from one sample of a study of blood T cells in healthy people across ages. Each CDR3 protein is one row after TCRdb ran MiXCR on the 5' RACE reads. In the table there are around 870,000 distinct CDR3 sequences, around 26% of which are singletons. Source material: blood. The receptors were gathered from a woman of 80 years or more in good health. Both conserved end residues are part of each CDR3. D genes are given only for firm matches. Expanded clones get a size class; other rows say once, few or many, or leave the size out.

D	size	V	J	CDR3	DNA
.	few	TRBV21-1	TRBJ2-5	CASSKLSERQETQYF	TGTGCCAGCAGCAAATTGAGTGAGCGGCAAGAGACCCAGTACTTC
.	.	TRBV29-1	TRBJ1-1	CSAVSHGSEAFF	TGCAGCGCCGTTTCACATGGTTCTGAAGCTTTCTTT
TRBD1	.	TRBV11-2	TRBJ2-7	CASSPAATGVGEQYF	TGTGCCAGCAGCCCAGCGGCGACAGGGGTCGGCGAGCAGTACTTC
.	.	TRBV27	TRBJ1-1	CTSSPRQAGNTEAFF	TGTACCAGCAGCCCTCGACAGGCCGGAAACACTGAAGCTTTCTTT
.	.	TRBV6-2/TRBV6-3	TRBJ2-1	CANSWTDPNEQFF	TGTGCCAACAGTTGGACAGACCCGAATGAGCAGTTCTTC
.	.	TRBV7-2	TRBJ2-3	CASSPLGGTVGPDTQYF	TGTGCCAGCAGCCCCCTGGGCGGGACAGTGGGACCAGATACGCAGTATTTT
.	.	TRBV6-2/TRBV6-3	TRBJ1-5	CASSYLEQPQHF	TGTGCCAGCAGTTACCTAGAGCAGCCCCAGCATTTT
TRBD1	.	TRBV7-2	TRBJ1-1	CASSTWTGGRRTEAFF	TGTGCCAGCAGCACTTGGACAGGGGGAAGAAGGACTGAAGCTTTCTTT
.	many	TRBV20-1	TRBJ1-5	CSARQDSNQPQHF	TGCAGTGCTAGACAGGATAGCAATCAGCCCCAGCATTTT
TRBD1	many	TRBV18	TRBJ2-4	CASSAKGGAGNIQYF	TGTGCCAGCTCAGCTAAAGGGGGCGCGGGAAACATTCAGTACTTC